Sequencing of this T cell receptor (beta chain) was carried out in a study of blood T cell repertoires in COVID-19. Study background: From the United States, Italy and Spain came samples of acute and convalescent COVID-19. T cells, B-cell-depleted T cells, or PBMCs provided the cDNA or gDNA that served as material.

Per the authors' pipeline: Amplified reference gene primers provided the basis for estimating nucleated cell counts. TCRdb keeps only in-frame clones here, not all; method: immunoSEQ multiplex PCR. The D gene and trimming were derived from the DNA, and the V and J assignments and clone size from that table. The sample holds 100,000 to 150,000 clones, about four fifths seen once. This CDR3 region has 11 residues. From germline, CDR1 is LGHNA and CDR2 YNFKEQ. The ends were cut back, 6 bases at V and 5 bases at J, with 6 bases in the middle. V gene TRBV4-2 combines with J gene TRBJ2-3; D gene uncertain. The sample taken for sequencing was peripheral blood. The source is a middle-aged man with active or convalescent COVID-19. The CDR3 DNA reads as TGTGCCAGCAGTGTAGAAGATACGCAGTATTTT. Translated: CASSVEDTQYF.